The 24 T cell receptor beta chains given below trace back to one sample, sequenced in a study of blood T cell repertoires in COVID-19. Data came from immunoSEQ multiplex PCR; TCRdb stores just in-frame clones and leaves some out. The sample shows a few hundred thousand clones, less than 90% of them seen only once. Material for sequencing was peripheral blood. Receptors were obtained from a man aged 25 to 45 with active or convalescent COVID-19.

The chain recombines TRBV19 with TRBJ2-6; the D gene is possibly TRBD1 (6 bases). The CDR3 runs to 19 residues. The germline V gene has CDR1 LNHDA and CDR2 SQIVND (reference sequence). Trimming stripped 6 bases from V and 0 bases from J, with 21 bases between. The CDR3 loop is CASRDWAGATYSGANVLTF. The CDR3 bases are TGTGCCAGTAGGGACTGGGCAGGGGCGACTTACTCTGGGGCCAACGTCCTGACTTTC.

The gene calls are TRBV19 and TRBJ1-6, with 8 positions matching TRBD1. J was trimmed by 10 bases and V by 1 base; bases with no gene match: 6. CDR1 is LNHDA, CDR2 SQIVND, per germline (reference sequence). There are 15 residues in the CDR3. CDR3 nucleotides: TGTGCCAGTAGTATAGGACAGGGGTTCAGGTCACCCCTCCACTTT. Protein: CASSIGQGFRSPLHF.

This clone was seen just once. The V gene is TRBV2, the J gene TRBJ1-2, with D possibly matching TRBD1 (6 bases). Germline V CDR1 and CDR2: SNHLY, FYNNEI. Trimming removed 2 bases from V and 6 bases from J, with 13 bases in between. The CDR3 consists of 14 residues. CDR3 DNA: TGTGCCAGCAGTGAAATGATGTCAGGGGATGGCTACACCTTC. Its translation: CASSEMMSGDGYTF.

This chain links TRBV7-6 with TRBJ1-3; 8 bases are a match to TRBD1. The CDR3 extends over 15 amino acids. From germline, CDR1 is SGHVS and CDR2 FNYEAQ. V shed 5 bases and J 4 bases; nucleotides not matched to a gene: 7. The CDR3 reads CASSADRGYGNTIYF. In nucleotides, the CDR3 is TGTGCCAGCAGCGCCGACAGGGGATACGGAAACACCATATATTTT.

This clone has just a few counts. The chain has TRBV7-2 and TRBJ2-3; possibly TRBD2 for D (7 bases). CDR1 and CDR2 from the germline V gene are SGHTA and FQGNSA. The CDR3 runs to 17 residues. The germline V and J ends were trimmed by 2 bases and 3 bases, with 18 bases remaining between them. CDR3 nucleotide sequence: TGTGCCAGCAGCTTAACCTCCCTCCGGGGGGCAACAGATACGCAGTATTTT. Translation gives CASSLTSLRGATDTQYF.

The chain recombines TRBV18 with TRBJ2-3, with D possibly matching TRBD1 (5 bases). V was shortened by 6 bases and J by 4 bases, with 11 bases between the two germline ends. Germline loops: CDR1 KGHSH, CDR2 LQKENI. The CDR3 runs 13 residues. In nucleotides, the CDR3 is TGTGCCAGCTCGCCCGACAGCGCAGATACGCAGTATTTT. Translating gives CASSPDSADTQYF.

CDR3 in DNA: TGTGCCATCAGTGAAACATCCCGAGGGGGGCAGTTCTTC. Amino acids: CAISETSRGGQFF. The chain uses TRBV10-3 and TRBJ2-1; tentative D call: TRBD1 (6 bases). CDR3 length equals 13 residues. Looked up from germline, CDR1 is ENHRY and CDR2 is SYGVKD. V was clipped by 3 bases and J by 12 bases, with 15 bases between them.

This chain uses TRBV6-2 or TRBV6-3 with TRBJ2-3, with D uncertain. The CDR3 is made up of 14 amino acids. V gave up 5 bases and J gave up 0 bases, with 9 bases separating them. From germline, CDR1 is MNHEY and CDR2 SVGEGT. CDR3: CASSAVSSTDTQYF. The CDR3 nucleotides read TGTGCCAGCAGTGCGGTCTCTAGCACAGATACGCAGTATTTT.

The CDR3 protein is CASSQDTEGRNSPLHF. CDR3 sequence (DNA): TGTGCCAGCAGCCAAGATACGGAGGGCCGAAATTCACCCCTCCACTTT. This chain uses TRBV4-2 with TRBJ1-6, with D hard to call. V lost 0 bases and J 7 bases, leaving 13 bases between the germline ends. Germline CDR1 reads LGHNA; CDR2 reads YNFKEQ. The CDR3 covers 16 residues.

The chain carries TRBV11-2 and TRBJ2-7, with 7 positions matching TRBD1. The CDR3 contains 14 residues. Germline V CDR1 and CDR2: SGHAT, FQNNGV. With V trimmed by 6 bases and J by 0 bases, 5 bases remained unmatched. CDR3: CASRDRDSSYEQYF. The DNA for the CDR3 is TGTGCCAGCAGAGACCGGGACAGCTCCTACGAGCAGTACTTC.

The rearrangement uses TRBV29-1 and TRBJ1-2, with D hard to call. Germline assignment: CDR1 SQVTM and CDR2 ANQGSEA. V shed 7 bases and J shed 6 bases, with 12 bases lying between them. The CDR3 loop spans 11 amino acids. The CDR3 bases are TGCAGCGGGGAAGACTCGGATGGCTACACCTTC. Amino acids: CSGEDSDGYTF.

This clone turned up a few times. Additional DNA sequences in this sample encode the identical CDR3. CDR3 in amino acids: CSVADRGYGYTF. The CDR3 nucleotides read TGCAGCGTGGCCGACAGGGGCTATGGCTACACCTTC. This chain links TRBV29-1 with TRBJ1-2; 8 nucleotides align to TRBD1. The trim removed 6 bases at V and 4 bases at J, leaving 4 bases unmatched. The germline CDR1 and CDR2 sequences are SQVTM and ANQGSEA. The CDR3 is 12 amino acids.

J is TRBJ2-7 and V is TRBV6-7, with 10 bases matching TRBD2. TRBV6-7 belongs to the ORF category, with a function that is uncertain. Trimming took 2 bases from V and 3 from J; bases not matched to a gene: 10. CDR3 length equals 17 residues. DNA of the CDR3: TGTGCCAGCAGTTACAGGTATTCGCTAGCGGGGGTCTACGAGCAGTACTTC. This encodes CASSYRYSLAGVYEQYF.

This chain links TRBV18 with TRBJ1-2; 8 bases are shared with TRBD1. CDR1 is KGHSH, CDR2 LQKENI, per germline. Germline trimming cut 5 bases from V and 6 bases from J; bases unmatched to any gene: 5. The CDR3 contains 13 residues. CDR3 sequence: CASSTGQGNGYTF. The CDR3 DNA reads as TGTGCCAGCTCAACTGGACAGGGCAATGGCTACACCTTC.

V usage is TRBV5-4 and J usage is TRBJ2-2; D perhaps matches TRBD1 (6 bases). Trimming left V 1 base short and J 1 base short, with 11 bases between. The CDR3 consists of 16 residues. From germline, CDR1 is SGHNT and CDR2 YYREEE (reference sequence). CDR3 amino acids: CASSLIPGVNTGELFF. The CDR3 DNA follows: TGTGCCAGCAGCTTGATCCCAGGGGTGAACACCGGGGAGCTGTTTTTT.

CDR3 loop: CASSYSSSGEGDTQYF. As DNA, the CDR3 is TGTGCCAGCAGTTACTCAAGCAGCGGAGAGGGAGATACGCAGTATTTT. The chain is built from TRBV6-5 and TRBJ2-3; tentatively, D is TRBD2 (5 bases). Germline lookup yields CDR1 MNHEY and CDR2 SVGAGI. The V and J ends lost 0 bases and 5 bases respectively, with 15 bases between them. The CDR3 runs to 16 residues.

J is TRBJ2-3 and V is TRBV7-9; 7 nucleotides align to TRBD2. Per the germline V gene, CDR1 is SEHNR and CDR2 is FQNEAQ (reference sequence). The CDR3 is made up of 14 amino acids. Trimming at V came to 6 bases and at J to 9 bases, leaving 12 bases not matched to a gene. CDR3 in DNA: TGTGCCAGCAGTTGGGAAACGGGGGGAGGAACGCAGTATTTT. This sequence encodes CASSWETGGGTQYF.

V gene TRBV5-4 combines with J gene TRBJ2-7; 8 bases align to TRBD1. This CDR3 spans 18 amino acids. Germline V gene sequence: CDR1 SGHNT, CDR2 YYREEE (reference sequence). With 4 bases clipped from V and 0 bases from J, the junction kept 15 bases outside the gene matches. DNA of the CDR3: TGTGCCAGCAGCCCTGGTCCCGGGACAGGTTACAGCTCCTACGAGCAGTACTTC. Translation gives CASSPGPGTGYSSYEQYF.

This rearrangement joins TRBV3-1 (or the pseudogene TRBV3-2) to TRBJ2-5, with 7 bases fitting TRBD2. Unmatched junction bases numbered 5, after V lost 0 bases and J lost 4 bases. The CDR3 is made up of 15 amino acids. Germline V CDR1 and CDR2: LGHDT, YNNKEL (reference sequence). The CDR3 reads CASSQEGAGVETQYF. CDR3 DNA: TGTGCCAGCAGCCAAGAGGGCGCGGGGGTAGAGACCCAGTACTTC.

The CDR3 reads CATSRGTSSHEQYF. CDR3 DNA sequence: TGTGCCACCAGCAGAGGGACTAGCAGCCACGAGCAGTACTTC. The V call is TRBV15, the J call TRBJ2-7; 8 nucleotides match TRBD2. The germline V gene encodes CDR1 LNHNV and CDR2 YYDKDF (reference sequence). The V segment lost 1 base and the J segment 5 bases; nucleotides outside the gene matches: 4. There are 14 residues in the CDR3.

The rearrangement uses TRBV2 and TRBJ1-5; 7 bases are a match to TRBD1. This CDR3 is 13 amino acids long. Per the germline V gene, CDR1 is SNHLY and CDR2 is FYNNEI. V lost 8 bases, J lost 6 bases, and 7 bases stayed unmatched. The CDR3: CASVTGVGQPQHF. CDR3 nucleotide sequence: TGTGCCAGCGTAACAGGGGTTGGTCAGCCCCAGCATTTT.

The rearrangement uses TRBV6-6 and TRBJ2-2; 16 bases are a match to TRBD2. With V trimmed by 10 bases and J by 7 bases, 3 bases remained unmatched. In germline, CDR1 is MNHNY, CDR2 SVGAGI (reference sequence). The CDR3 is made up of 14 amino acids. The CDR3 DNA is TGTGCCATCGGGACTAGCGGGGGGGACGGGGAGCTGTTTTTT. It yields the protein CAIGTSGGDGELFF.

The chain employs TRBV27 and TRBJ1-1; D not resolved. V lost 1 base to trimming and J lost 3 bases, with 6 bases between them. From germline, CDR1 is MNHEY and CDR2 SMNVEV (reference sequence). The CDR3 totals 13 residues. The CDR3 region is CASSLFGDTEAFF. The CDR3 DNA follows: TGTGCCAGCAGTTTATTCGGGGACACTGAAGCTTTCTTT.

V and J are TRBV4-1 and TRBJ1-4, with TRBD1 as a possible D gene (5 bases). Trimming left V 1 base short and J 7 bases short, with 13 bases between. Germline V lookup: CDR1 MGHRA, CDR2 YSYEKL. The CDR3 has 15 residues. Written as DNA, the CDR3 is TGCGCCAGCAGCCAAGTAGGCCAGGGAGGTGAAAAACTGTTTTTT. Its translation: CASSQVGQGGEKLFF.